This T cell receptor beta chain was identified during a study of early T cells in non-severe SARS-CoV-2 infection. Whole-study context: Sequencing targeted bulk RNA from unsorted whole blood, leaving chains unpaired.

Overall study findings and caveats: VDJdb matching favored anti-spike CD8 responses, missing private and CD4 specificities.

The germline CDR1 and CDR2 sequences are SQVTM and ANQGSEA. The CDR3 sequence is 12 residues long. The V end lost 4 bases, the J end lost 3 bases, and 7 bases lay between the germline ends. This clonotype has at least ten counts. Its specificity is unknown. Attachment of unique molecular identifiers was made to individual cDNA molecules. TCRdb re-called the 5' RACE reads through MiXCR, storing one row per CDR3 protein. This sample has about 71,000 distinct CDR3 sequences, with approximately 13% found just once. V usage is TRBV29-1 and J usage is TRBJ1-5; TRBD1 might be the D (6 bases). This specimen consisted of whole blood, obtained at baseline. The receptor comes from an adult who was a healthcare worker with PCR-confirmed SARS-CoV-2 infection or an uninfected control (not recorded which). CDR3 in DNA: TGCAGCGTTGCAGGGGTCAATCAGCCCCAGCATTTT. Translation: CSVAGVNQPQHF. The whole variable domain, filled in from reference TRBV29-1 and TRBJ1-5, reads SAVISQKPSRDICQRGTSLTIQCQVDSQVTMMFWYRQQPGQSLTLIATANQGSEATYESGFVIDKFPISRPNLTFSTLTVSNMSPEDSSIYLCSVAGVNQPQHFGDGTRLSIL.